Listed below are T cell receptor beta chains from one sample, sequenced in a study of a mutant IDH1 vaccine in newly diagnosed glioma. Their antigen targets remain unknown. Produced via immunoSEQ multiplex PCR; TCRdb's table is partial and in-frame only. The sample lists around 41,000 clones; 75% to 90% were seen once. The sequenced sample was PBMCs, obtained from a glioma patient whose treatment included an IDH1 peptide vaccine. Source of these receptors: a man between 40 and 49 years old with glioma. CDR3s include the opening cysteine and the closing phenylalanine or tryptophan. The order of the fields is J gene, clone size, V gene, D gene, CDR3 DNA, CDR3 protein. A D gene is named only where the DNA matches it firmly. The listing skips clone size in some rows; elsewhere it reads once, few, many or a size class.

j_call: TRBJ2-5; clone_size: .; v_call: TRBV25-1; d_call: TRBD2; cdr3_nt: TGTGCCAGCAGTGGGACTAGAGTTAGCTGGACTCAGGAGACCCAGTACTTC; cdr3_aa: CASSGTRVSWTQETQYF
j_call: TRBJ2-3; clone_size: once; v_call: TRBV4-1; d_call: .; cdr3_nt: TGCGCCAGCAGCCAAGATCGAGAGGGAAAAGGGTCAATAAATACGCAGTATTTT; cdr3_aa: CASSQDREGKGSINTQYF
j_call: TRBJ1-1; clone_size: .; v_call: TRBV7-2; d_call: .; cdr3_nt: TGTGCCAGCAGCTTATTCAGATCTGGTGAAGCTTTCTTT; cdr3_aa: CASSLFRSGEAFF
j_call: TRBJ1-2; clone_size: .; v_call: TRBV7-8; d_call: .; cdr3_nt: TGTGCCAGCAGCTTCGCCACGGGAGGCTATGGCTACACCTTC; cdr3_aa: CASSFATGGYGYTF
j_call: TRBJ1-4; clone_size: .; v_call: TRBV18; d_call: TRBD1; cdr3_nt: TGTGCCAGCTCATCAGTGGCGGACAGGGGGCCTCAGGGGGAAAAACTGTTTTTT; cdr3_aa: CASSSVADRGPQGEKLFF
j_call: TRBJ2-3; clone_size: .; v_call: TRBV7-9; d_call: .; cdr3_nt: TGTGCCAGCAGCCCTCGATCGGTCGGTCTGGCAGATACGCAGTATTTT; cdr3_aa: CASSPRSVGLADTQYF
j_call: TRBJ2-1; clone_size: .; v_call: TRBV10-3; d_call: TRBD2; cdr3_nt: TGTGCCATCAGGGGACTAGCGGGAGGGCCGAGCCAGAATGAGCAGTTCTTC; cdr3_aa: CAIRGLAGGPSQNEQFF
j_call: TRBJ1-4; clone_size: .; v_call: TRBV5-1; d_call: .; cdr3_nt: TGCGCCAGCAGCTCGGAAGATCGCCGGGGGGAACTGTTTTTT; cdr3_aa: CASSSEDRRGELFF
j_call: TRBJ1-5; clone_size: .; v_call: TRBV19; d_call: .; cdr3_nt: TGTGCCAGTAGTCAACCGTCCGACCGAAATCAGCCCCAGCATTTT; cdr3_aa: CASSQPSDRNQPQHF
j_call: TRBJ1-1; clone_size: .; v_call: TRBV19; d_call: .; cdr3_nt: TGTGCCAGTAGTGCCACAGGGACTGAAGCTTTCTTT; cdr3_aa: CASSATGTEAFF
j_call: TRBJ2-1; clone_size: .; v_call: TRBV19; d_call: TRBD1; cdr3_nt: TGTGCCAGTAGTATAGTAGGGACAGCTAATGAGCAGTTCTTC; cdr3_aa: CASSIVGTANEQFF
j_call: TRBJ1-2; clone_size: .; v_call: TRBV28; d_call: TRBD1; cdr3_nt: TGTGCCAGCAGGACCTCAGGGGGCTATGGCTACACCTTC; cdr3_aa: CASRTSGGYGYTF
j_call: TRBJ1-2; clone_size: .; v_call: TRBV18; d_call: TRBD1; cdr3_nt: TGTGCCAGCTCACCGGGGGACAGGGAGTCCGTTCTGAGAGGCTACACCTTC; cdr3_aa: CASSPGDRESVLRGYTF
j_call: TRBJ1-3; clone_size: .; v_call: TRBV4-2; d_call: .; cdr3_nt: TGTGCCAGCAGCCAAGATTCCAGAAACACCATATATTTT; cdr3_aa: CASSQDSRNTIYF
j_call: TRBJ2-2; clone_size: .; v_call: TRBV7-2; d_call: TRBD1; cdr3_nt: TGTGCCAGCAGCTCCCCGGGACAGTCGAACACCGGGGAGCTGTTTTTT; cdr3_aa: CASSSPGQSNTGELFF
j_call: TRBJ1-5; clone_size: .; v_call: TRBV2; d_call: .; cdr3_nt: TGTGCCAGCAGTGAAGCCTCTGGCGGTCAGCCCCAGCATTTT; cdr3_aa: CASSEASGGQPQHF
j_call: TRBJ1-1; clone_size: .; v_call: TRBV30; d_call: .; cdr3_nt: TGTGCCTGGAGTGCAGGAGCCACTGAAGCTTTCTTT; cdr3_aa: CAWSAGATEAFF
j_call: TRBJ2-2; clone_size: .; v_call: TRBV5-4; d_call: .; cdr3_nt: TGTGCCAGCAGCTTGGCTCGGGGGCATACCGGGGAGCTGTTTTTT; cdr3_aa: CASSLARGHTGELFF
j_call: TRBJ2-5; clone_size: .; v_call: TRBV28; d_call: .; cdr3_nt: TGTGCCAGCAGTTTTCGCCGACGCGGACAAGAGACCCAGTACTTC; cdr3_aa: CASSFRRRGQETQYF
j_call: TRBJ2-1; clone_size: .; v_call: TRBV10-3; d_call: .; cdr3_nt: TGTGCCATCAGTGAGTCGACGCGGACGAGCTCCTACAATGAGCAGTTCTTC; cdr3_aa: CAISESTRTSSYNEQFF
j_call: TRBJ2-2; clone_size: .; v_call: TRBV7-2; d_call: .; cdr3_nt: TGTGCCAGCAGCTTAGAACCAGGGTATACCGGGGAGCTGTTTTTT; cdr3_aa: CASSLEPGYTGELFF
j_call: TRBJ1-2; clone_size: .; v_call: TRBV4-3; d_call: TRBD1; cdr3_nt: TGCGCCAGCAGCCAAGAAGGTCCGGGACAGGGGTTTTACCCCACCTTC; cdr3_aa: CASSQEGPGQGFYPTF
j_call: TRBJ2-7; clone_size: .; v_call: TRBV5-1; d_call: .; cdr3_nt: TGCGCCAGCAGCGGATCTTCAGGGGGGGACACTTACTCCTACGAGCAGTACTTC; cdr3_aa: CASSGSSGGDTYSYEQYF
j_call: TRBJ1-2; clone_size: .; v_call: TRBV7-9; d_call: .; cdr3_nt: TGTGCCAGCAGCTTAGACGGGGCCAGACGAGACTATGGCTACACCTTC; cdr3_aa: CASSLDGARRDYGYTF
j_call: TRBJ2-5; clone_size: .; v_call: TRBV6-1; d_call: .; cdr3_nt: TGTGCCAGCAGTGAGAGAGGGGGTGGGGAGACCCAGTACTTC; cdr3_aa: CASSERGGGETQYF
j_call: TRBJ1-5; clone_size: .; v_call: TRBV19; d_call: .; cdr3_nt: TGTGCCAGTAGTATCGGGGTTAGCAATCAGCCCCAGCATTTT; cdr3_aa: CASSIGVSNQPQHF
j_call: TRBJ2-6; clone_size: .; v_call: TRBV5-1; d_call: TRBD2; cdr3_nt: TGCGCCAGCAGCCCGTCGGGACTAGCGAGCCCGCGGCCTGGGGCCAACGTCCTGACTTTC; cdr3_aa: CASSPSGLASPRPGANVLTF
j_call: TRBJ1-2; clone_size: .; v_call: TRBV30; d_call: TRBD1; cdr3_nt: TGTGCCTGGAGTTCGGGACAGGGCCCGCTGGGGGGCTACACCTTC; cdr3_aa: CAWSSGQGPLGGYTF
j_call: TRBJ1-1; clone_size: few; v_call: TRBV6-5; d_call: .; cdr3_nt: TGTGCCAGCAGCCCTACAAGAACTCACACTGAAGCTTTCTTT; cdr3_aa: CASSPTRTHTEAFF
j_call: TRBJ2-7; clone_size: .; v_call: TRBV11-2; d_call: .; cdr3_nt: TGTGCCAGCAGCTTAGGCGGCAGTAGCAGCTACGAGCAGTACTTC; cdr3_aa: CASSLGGSSSYEQYF
j_call: TRBJ2-6; clone_size: once; v_call: TRBV7-2; d_call: .; cdr3_nt: TGTGCCAGCAGCCCAAACAGTGGTGGGAATCCCTCTGGGGCCAACGTCCTGACTTTC; cdr3_aa: CASSPNSGGNPSGANVLTF
j_call: TRBJ2-5; clone_size: .; v_call: TRBV10-2; d_call: .; cdr3_nt: TGCGCCAGCAGTTTTAAGGTGGGGGAGACCCAGTACTTC; cdr3_aa: CASSFKVGETQYF
j_call: TRBJ1-3; clone_size: .; v_call: TRBV10-3; d_call: TRBD1; cdr3_nt: TGTGCCATCACCCGACAGGGCTTCTCTGGAAACACCATATATTTT; cdr3_aa: CAITRQGFSGNTIYF
j_call: TRBJ1-4; clone_size: .; v_call: TRBV21-1; d_call: .; cdr3_nt: TGTGCCAGCAGGGGACAGGGAAATGAAAAACTGTTTTTT; cdr3_aa: CASRGQGNEKLFF
j_call: TRBJ2-1; clone_size: .; v_call: TRBV11-1; d_call: .; cdr3_nt: TGTGCCAGCAGCTTGGTTCTCAGCTCCTACAATGAGCAGTTCTTC; cdr3_aa: CASSLVLSSYNEQFF
j_call: TRBJ1-2; clone_size: .; v_call: TRBV13; d_call: TRBD1; cdr3_nt: TGTGCCAGCAGCTTTGTTTCAGGGGGCGAGACTAACTATGGCTACACCTTC; cdr3_aa: CASSFVSGGETNYGYTF
j_call: TRBJ1-5; clone_size: .; v_call: TRBV5-1; d_call: TRBD1; cdr3_nt: TGCGCCAGCAGCTTGGGCGTGACAGGGGGCAACAATCAGCCCCAGCATTTT; cdr3_aa: CASSLGVTGGNNQPQHF
j_call: TRBJ1-2; clone_size: medium-sized; v_call: TRBV11-2; d_call: TRBD1; cdr3_nt: TGTGCCAGCAGCACCCTGGGACAGGGGGACTATGGCTACACCTTC; cdr3_aa: CASSTLGQGDYGYTF
j_call: TRBJ2-2; clone_size: .; v_call: TRBV5-1; d_call: .; cdr3_nt: TGCGCCAGCAGCTTGGACCGTGTCTCCGGGGAGCTGTTTTTT; cdr3_aa: CASSLDRVSGELFF
j_call: TRBJ2-1; clone_size: .; v_call: TRBV5-4; d_call: .; cdr3_nt: TGTGCCAGCAGCTCCTCCCAGTTGTCCTACAATGAGCAGTTCTTC; cdr3_aa: CASSSSQLSYNEQFF
j_call: TRBJ2-5; clone_size: few; v_call: TRBV5-4; d_call: TRBD2; cdr3_nt: TGTGCCAGCAGCCCCGGACTAGCGGGGGGGCCGGGCCAAGAGACCCAGTACTTC; cdr3_aa: CASSPGLAGGPGQETQYF
j_call: TRBJ1-1; clone_size: .; v_call: TRBV19; d_call: TRBD1; cdr3_nt: TGTGCCAGTGGGCGACAGGGGCAGAACACTGAAGCTTTCTTT; cdr3_aa: CASGRQGQNTEAFF
j_call: TRBJ2-7; clone_size: .; v_call: TRBV29-1; d_call: TRBD1; cdr3_nt: TGCAGCGTTTTTACAGGGGGCACCTACGAGCAGTACTTC; cdr3_aa: CSVFTGGTYEQYF
j_call: TRBJ2-1; clone_size: .; v_call: TRBV19; d_call: TRBD2; cdr3_nt: TGTGCCAGTAGTATAGTGAGCGGGGGCTCCTACAATGAGCAGTTCTTC; cdr3_aa: CASSIVSGGSYNEQFF
j_call: TRBJ2-5; clone_size: .; v_call: TRBV28; d_call: TRBD2; cdr3_nt: TGTGCCAGCAGTTTAACTAGCGGGAGGGCCTGGGAGACCCAGTACTTC; cdr3_aa: CASSLTSGRAWETQYF
j_call: TRBJ2-1; clone_size: once; v_call: TRBV4-2; d_call: TRBD2; cdr3_nt: TGTGCCAGCAGCCAATCTCAATCGGGAGGGAGTGAGCAGTTCTTC; cdr3_aa: CASSQSQSGGSEQFF
j_call: TRBJ2-3; clone_size: .; v_call: TRBV5-1; d_call: TRBD2; cdr3_nt: TGCGCCAGCAGAAATCAACCGGGACTAGCGGGAGGCAGGGCAGATACGCAGTATTTT; cdr3_aa: CASRNQPGLAGGRADTQYF
j_call: TRBJ2-7; clone_size: .; v_call: TRBV14; d_call: .; cdr3_nt: TGTGCCAGCAGCCAAGCCGGGTCGGGTCGGATCGAGCAGTACTTC; cdr3_aa: CASSQAGSGRIEQYF
j_call: TRBJ2-7; clone_size: .; v_call: TRBV5-1; d_call: TRBD2; cdr3_nt: TGCGCCAGCAGCCCCGGACTAGTTGTGTACGAGCAGTACTTC; cdr3_aa: CASSPGLVVYEQYF
j_call: TRBJ1-1; clone_size: .; v_call: TRBV20-1; d_call: .; cdr3_nt: TGCAGTGCTCCCCCGAGAGGAGAAGCTTTCTTT; cdr3_aa: CSAPPRGEAFF
j_call: TRBJ1-2; clone_size: .; v_call: TRBV5-4; d_call: TRBD1; cdr3_nt: TGTGCCAGCAGCTTCGGTGCCCGACAGGGGGCGGCCGGGGCCTATGGCTACACCTTC; cdr3_aa: CASSFGARQGAAGAYGYTF
j_call: TRBJ2-3; clone_size: .; v_call: TRBV6-4; d_call: TRBD2; cdr3_nt: TGTGCCAGCAGTGGGACTAGCGGGGGTTCAGATACGCAGTATTTT; cdr3_aa: CASSGTSGGSDTQYF